Below, 16 T cell receptor beta chains from the same sample are listed, as sequenced in a study of control samples from healthy donors and cancer patients. Using immunoSEQ multiplex PCR, the repertoire was profiled, and TCRdb retains in-frame clones only, with some absent. In the table there are about 180,000 clones, approximately 90% of which are singletons. Sample: blood. The receptor source for this set is a man aged 30-40 years in good health.

A word on this clone: The identical CDR3 is also encoded by other nucleotide sequences in the sample. The rearrangement joins TRBV10-3 to TRBJ1-5; D uncertain. Trimming left V 0 bases short and J 0 bases short, with 9 bases between. This CDR3 has 16 residues. CDR1 ENHRY and CDR2 SYGVKD come from the germline V gene. The DNA for the CDR3 is TGTGCCATCAGTGAGTCTGCCGGATATAGCAATCAGCCCCAGCATTTT. Translation: CAISESAGYSNQPQHF.

V and J are TRBV7-8 and TRBJ2-7; D not certain. Trimming pared 2 bases from V and 7 bases from J, leaving 21 bases between. The germline CDR1 and CDR2 sequences are SGHVS and FQNEAQ. This CDR3 region has 16 residues. CDR3 DNA sequence: TGTGCCAGCAGCTTATTCCTCGCAGGCCCTGTGGAGGAGCAGTACTTC. Its translation is CASSLFLAGPVEEQYF. Complete variable domain (other parts from reference TRBV7-8 and TRBJ2-7): GAGVSQSPRYKVAKRGQDVALRCDPISGHVSLFWYQQALGQGPEFLTYFQNEAQLDKSGLPSDRFFAERPEGSVSTLKIQRTQQEDSAVYLCASSLFLAGPVEEQYFGPGTRLTVT.

The V call is TRBV21-1, the J call TRBJ2-7; the DNA was not compared with TRBD2, the D call given in the table. TRBV21-1 counts as a pseudogene. The CDR3 is 15 amino acids. This chain's CDR3 is CASSKGCIYSYEQYF. For the CDR3, the DNA is TGTGCCAGCAGCAAAGGTTGTATTTACTCCTACGAGCAGTACTTC.

This clone was seen only once. The genes are TRBV27 and TRBJ2-1; D is unclear. V lost 6 bases and J 9 bases, leaving 18 bases between the germline ends. The CDR3 is 14 residues long. Germline-derived CDR1 and CDR2 are MNHEY and SMNVEV (reference sequence). DNA for the CDR3: TGTGCCAGCAGCCCTATGGGCGGTCCGGGTGAGCAGTTCTTC. Translating it yields CASSPMGGPGEQFF.

The chain couples TRBV6-1 to TRBJ2-1, with D perhaps matching TRBD2 (6 bases). The V end was cut by 1 base, the J end by 7 bases, with 26 bases between. Germline V gene data show CDR1 as MNHNS and CDR2 as SASEGT. This CDR3 has 19 amino acids. The DNA of the CDR3 is TGTGCCAGCAGTGAAGGACCGGGACTTAGCCTACTACGTCGGAATGAGCAGTTCTTC. Residues: CASSEGPGLSLLRRNEQFF.

The V call is TRBV5-1, the J call TRBJ2-3; TRBD2 aligns across 7 bases. CDR1 and CDR2 (germline): SGHRS, YFSETQ. The CDR3 runs to 16 residues. V shed 0 bases, J shed 1 base, and the junction held 5 bases outside the gene matches. The CDR3 is CASSLAGTTGTDTQYF. The DNA for the CDR3 is TGCGCCAGCAGCTTGGCGGGGACTACCGGCACAGATACGCAGTATTTT.

The V and J genes are TRBV19 and TRBJ2-7, with a tentative D call TRBD1 (6 bases). V was shortened by 6 bases and J by 1 base, with 10 bases between the two germline ends. Germline V gene lookup returns CDR1 LNHDA and CDR2 SQIVND (reference sequence). CDR3 length equals 13 residues. The CDR3 nucleotides are TGTGCCAGTAGACCGACAGGTTCCTACGAGCAGTACTTC. Amino acids: CASRPTGSYEQYF.

V gene TRBV10-1 combines with J gene TRBJ2-2; no reliable D call. The ends were cut back, 4 bases at V and 6 bases at J, with 9 bases in the middle. There are 13 residues in the CDR3. Germline loops: CDR1 WNHNN, CDR2 SYGVQD (reference sequence). CDR3 DNA sequence: TGCGCCAGCAGTGGATCAATATCCGGGGAGCTGTTTTTT. Its translation is CASSGSISGELFF.

In this sample, this clone turned up a few times. The chain uses TRBV3-1 (or the pseudogene TRBV3-2) and TRBJ1-5, with D hard to call. This CDR3 spans 15 amino acids. Per germline, CDR1 LGHDT and CDR2 YNNKEL (reference sequence). V lost 0 bases, J lost 0 bases, and 6 bases lay in between. CDR3 nucleotide sequence: TGTGCCAGCAGCCAAGAACCGTCTAGCAATCAGCCCCAGCATTTT. Its protein product is CASSQEPSSNQPQHF.

The chain has TRBV4-3 and TRBJ2-2; TRBD1 aligns across 7 bases. Trimming at V came to 3 bases and at J to 7 bases, leaving 5 bases not matched to a gene. Per germline, CDR1 LGHNA and CDR2 YSLEER. The CDR3 loop spans 14 amino acids. This CDR3 reads CASSHRQGIGELFF. DNA for the CDR3: TGCGCCAGCAGCCATAGACAGGGAATCGGGGAGCTGTTTTTT.

V and J are TRBV3-1 (or the pseudogene TRBV3-2) and TRBJ1-1, with D perhaps TRBD1 (5 bases). The length of the CDR3 is 14 residues. Germline V gives CDR1 LGHDT, CDR2 YNNKEL (reference sequence). V dropped 7 bases and J dropped 0 bases, with 12 bases sitting between them. CDR3 region: CASTTGTLNTEAFF. CDR3 nucleotide sequence: TGTGCCAGCACGACTGGGACCTTGAACACTGAAGCTTTCTTT.

The J gene is TRBJ2-5, the V gene TRBV10-3, with D uncertain. Germline loops: CDR1 ENHRY, CDR2 SYGVKD. Trimming pared 3 bases from V and 2 bases from J, leaving 13 bases between. The CDR3 sequence is 15 residues long. The CDR3 is CAISDPQVGQETQYF. CDR3 nucleotide sequence: TGTGCCATCAGTGATCCCCAAGTCGGTCAAGAGACCCAGTACTTC.

For the CDR3, the DNA is TGTGCCAGCAGTGAAGGACGGTTGAGCTCCTACGAGCAGTACTTC. Amino acids: CASSEGRLSSYEQYF. This chain joins TRBV6-1 and TRBJ2-7, with no clear D. CDR1 is MNHNS and CDR2 is SASEGT in the germline V gene. CDR3 length equals 15 residues. V lost 1 base and J lost 0, with 10 bases in between.

For the CDR3, the DNA is TGTGCCAGCAGCCAATGGGACCCCAGCTCCTATAATTCACCCCTCCACTTT. Translating it yields CASSQWDPSSYNSPLHF. The chain recombines TRBV11-2 with TRBJ1-6, with D perhaps matching TRBD1 (5 bases). This CDR3 region has 17 residues. In germline, CDR1 is SGHAT, CDR2 FQNNGV. V lost 5 bases, J lost 0 bases, and 14 bases lay in between.

As concerns this clone: The junction does not match germline at one end; this may be a read error. The genes are TRBV6-6 and TRBJ2-5, with 7 bases that match TRBD2. Germline V gene lookup returns CDR1 MNHNY and CDR2 SVGAGI (reference sequence). The length of the CDR3 is 11 residues. The DNA for the CDR3 is TGCGCCACTAGCGCCCAAGAGACCCAGTACTTC. Translation: CATSAQETQYF.

This clone has just a few counts. The rearrangement links TRBV19 to TRBJ2-2, with a tentative D call TRBD1 (6 bases). V lost 7 bases and J 3 bases, leaving 9 bases between the germline ends. CDR1 and CDR2 from the germline V gene are LNHDA and SQIVND (reference sequence). The CDR3 consists of 13 residues. The CDR3 protein is CASTYRDTGELFF. CDR3 coding DNA: TGTGCCAGTACCTACAGGGACACCGGGGAGCTGTTTTTT.